This T cell receptor (beta chain) is from a study of regulatory T cells in long-lasting Graves disease. Study observations and caveats: Analyses excluded thyroid tissue, covering peripheral blood alone.

TCR beta libraries were built with iRepertoire HTBI primers and Arm-PCR of CDR3 regions. TCRdb ran MiXCR on the multiplex PCR reads and lists one entry per CDR3 protein. The sample yields 400,000 to 500,000 distinct CDR3 sequences, 14% seen once. The CDR3 totals 14 residues. Germline lookup yields CDR1 SEHNR and CDR2 FQNEAQ (reference sequence). V gave up 7 bases and J gave up 0 bases, with 10 bases separating them. Details on this clonotype: Its antigen is still unknown.

The time point was: newly diagnosed GD, antithyroid drugs for less than 3 months. The TCR library was prepared using RNA isolated from PBMCs. These same data were also listed under a study on T cells in Graves' hyperthyroidism and ophthalmopathy. From that paper: During a first-round RT-PCR of the TCR CDR3, the HTBI primer set was used.

The chain carries TRBV7-9 and TRBJ1-5; D call uncertain. Sequenced here: peripheral blood mononuclear cells (PBMCs), sampled at new diagnosis, from a patient treated with antithyroid drugs. This TCR was sampled from a woman between 50 and 59 years old with Graves disease. The CDR3, as DNA: TGTGCCAGCACCGTCGGAAATAGCAATCAGCCCCAGCATTTT. It specifies CASTVGNSNQPQHF.